Below are 6 T cell receptor beta chains sequenced from a single sample in a study of T cell repertoires in cytomegalovirus infection (dated by TCRdb to the late 2010s). The treatment or condition label here, explained by the study, means: in vitro stimulation with specific CMV peptide epitopes to enrich CMV-specific T cells. Antigens of these TCRs are unknown. Instrument on record: Illumina HiSeq 1500. In-frame beta chains were kept once TCRdb had trimmed the public reads at Q25 with fastp and called clones with MiXCR. Rows with a matching CDR3 protein are joined into one entry that keeps the most common DNA and genes. The sample data list around 310,000 distinct CDR3 sequences, and roughly 28% of these were observed just once. Roughly 20% of the sample rests with the top ten. Sequencing used cultured PBMCs, obtained from culture after CMV antigen stimulation. The receptors originated from a human donor in good health (CMV status not recorded). Some clones in this sample may be carry-over from other donors' samples.

This clonotype was observed at least ten times. The chain combines TRBV7-8 with TRBJ1-2; 11 bases match TRBD1. J was trimmed by 6 bases and V by 1 base; bases with no gene match: 13. Per germline, CDR1 SGHVS and CDR2 FQNEAQ. This CDR3 has 18 residues. The CDR3 region is CASSLVGWTGGAGDGYTF. In DNA, the CDR3 is TGTGCCAGCAGCTTAGTGGGTTGGACAGGGGGCGCCGGTGATGGCTACACCTTC. The variable domain in full, completed from reference TRBV7-8 and TRBJ1-2, reads GAGVSQSPRYKVAKRGQDVALRCDPISGHVSLFWYQQALGQGPEFLTYFQNEAQLDKSGLPSDRFFAERPEGSVSTLKIQRTQQEDSAVYLCASSLVGWTGGAGDGYTFGSGTRLTVV.

This clonotype was counted only a few times. V gene TRBV18 combines with J gene TRBJ1-2, with 7 bases fitting TRBD1. This CDR3 comprises 15 residues. J was trimmed by 3 bases and V by 2 bases; bases with no gene match: 6. CDR1 is KGHSH and CDR2 is LQKENI in the germline V gene. The CDR3 region is CASSPSGDSYYGYTF. CDR3 DNA sequence: TGTGCCAGCTCACCAAGTGGGGACAGTTACTATGGCTACACCTTC.

This clonotype was observed a handful of times. The chain joins TRBV7-8 to TRBJ1-1; TRBD1 might be the D (6 bases). The length of the CDR3 is 15 residues. Germline CDR1 is SGHVS and CDR2 is FQNEAQ. Trimming pared 1 base from V and 5 bases from J, leaving 14 bases between. The CDR3 nucleotides read TGTGCCAGCAGCTTAGGGGTCGGGGGGCGAACTGAAGCTTTCTTT. Its protein is CASSLGVGGRTEAFF.

This clonotype showed up just a few times. The rearrangement joins TRBV7-8 to TRBJ2-7, with 8 bases matching TRBD1. The CDR3 contains 14 residues. The J segment lost 0 bases and the V segment lost 7 bases, leaving 5 bases of the junction unmatched. Germline assignment: CDR1 SGHVS and CDR2 FQNEAQ. CDR3 DNA: TGTGCCAGCAAGGACAGGGTACCCTCCTACGAGCAGTACTTC. Protein product: CASKDRVPSYEQYF.

This clonotype appeared a few times. This chain connects TRBV29-1 to TRBJ1-2, with D maybe TRBD1 (5 bases). V shed 3 bases and J shed 4 bases, with 9 bases lying between them. Per germline, CDR1 SQVTM and CDR2 ANQGSEA. The CDR3 is 12 residues long. DNA for the CDR3: TGCAGCGTTGACTTGACAGCCTATGGCTACACCTTC. Translated, it gives CSVDLTAYGYTF. Drawing the rest from reference TRBV29-1 and TRBJ1-2, the complete variable domain is SAVISQKPSRDICQRGTSLTIQCQVDSQVTMMFWYRQQPGQSLTLIATANQGSEATYESGFVIDKFPISRPNLTFSTLTVSNMSPEDSSIYLCSVDLTAYGYTFGSGTRLTVV.

There are many counts of this clonotype. This chain connects TRBV7-8 to TRBJ2-3; TRBD1 matches 9 bases. The V gene's germline CDR1 is SGHVS and CDR2 FQNEAQ. The V segment lost 5 bases and the J segment 1 base; nucleotides outside the gene matches: 7. The CDR3 extends over 16 amino acids. CDR3 amino acids: CASSEGTGLRTDTQYF. CDR3 bases: TGTGCCAGCAGCGAAGGGACAGGGCTACGCACAGATACGCAGTATTTT.